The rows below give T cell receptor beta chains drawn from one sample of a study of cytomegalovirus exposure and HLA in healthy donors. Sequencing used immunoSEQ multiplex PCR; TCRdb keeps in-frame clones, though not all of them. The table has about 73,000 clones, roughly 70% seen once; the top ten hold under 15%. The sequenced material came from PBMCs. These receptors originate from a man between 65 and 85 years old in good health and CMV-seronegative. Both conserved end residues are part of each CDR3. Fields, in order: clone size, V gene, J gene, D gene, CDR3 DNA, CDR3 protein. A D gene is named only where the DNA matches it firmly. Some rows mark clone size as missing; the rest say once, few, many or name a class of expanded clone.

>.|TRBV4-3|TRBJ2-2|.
TGCGCCAGCAGCCACATCGAAGAGGGGGCCGGGGAGCTGTTTTTT
CASSHIEEGAGELFF
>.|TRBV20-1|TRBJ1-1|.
TGCAGTGCTAGAGACACCATCTATGCTTTCTTT
CSARDTIYAFF
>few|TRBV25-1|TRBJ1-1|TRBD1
TGTGCCAGCAGTAGACCGGGACAGGGGGCCTTAGATGGTTTCTTT
CASSRPGQGALDGFF
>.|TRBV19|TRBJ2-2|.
TGTGCCAGTAGCACCTCCTCGGGGGTGGCCGGGGAGCTGTTTTTT
CASSTSSGVAGELFF
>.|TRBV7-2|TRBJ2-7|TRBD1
TGTGCCAGCAGCTTTGGGGACAGGGCCACCTACGAGCAGTACTTC
CASSFGDRATYEQYF
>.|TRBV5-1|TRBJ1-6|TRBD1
TGCGCCAGCAGACAGGACAGGGTGGCGAATTCACCCCTCCACTTT
CASRQDRVANSPLHF
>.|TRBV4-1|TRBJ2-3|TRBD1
TGCGCCAGCAGCCAAAGAATTGGGACAGGGAACACAGATACGCAGTATTTT
CASSQRIGTGNTDTQYF
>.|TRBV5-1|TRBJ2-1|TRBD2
TGCGCCAGCAGCAAAACTAGCGGCTCCTACAATGAGCAGTTCTTC
CASSKTSGSYNEQFF
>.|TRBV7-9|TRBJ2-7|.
TGTGCCAGCAGCTTGCGGCAGGGCGGCTACGAGCAGTACTTC
CASSLRQGGYEQYF
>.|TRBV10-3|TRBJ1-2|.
TGTGCCATCAGTGAGGACTTAAACTACTATGGCTACACCTTC
CAISEDLNYYGYTF
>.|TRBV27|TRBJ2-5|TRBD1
TGTGCCAGCAGCCGAAACAGGGGATTTGAGACCCAGTACTTC
CASSRNRGFETQYF
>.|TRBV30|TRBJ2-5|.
TGTGCCTGGAGTGTACTCAGGGGTCAAGAGACCCAGTACTTC
CAWSVLRGQETQYF
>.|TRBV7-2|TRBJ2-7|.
TGTGCCAGCAGCTTAGTGCAGGGGCGGTACGAGCAGTACTTC
CASSLVQGRYEQYF
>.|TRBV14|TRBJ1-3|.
TGTGCCAGCAGCCATCCGGGACATCACTCTGGAAACACCATATATTTT
CASSHPGHHSGNTIYF
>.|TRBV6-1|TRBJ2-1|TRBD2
TGTGCCAGCAGTGTCCCCGGACTAGCGGGATCTGAGCAGTTCTTC
CASSVPGLAGSEQFF
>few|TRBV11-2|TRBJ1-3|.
TGTGCCAGCAGCCCGACAGTGGGAAACACCATATATTTT
CASSPTVGNTIYF
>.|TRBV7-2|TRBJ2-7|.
TGTGCCAGCAGCCCCGCCGGGAACTACGAGCAGTACTTC
CASSPAGNYEQYF
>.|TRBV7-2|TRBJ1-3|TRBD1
TGTGCCAGCAGCTTAGATGTCGGGACAGGGACGAGTAACACCATATATTTT
CASSLDVGTGTSNTIYF
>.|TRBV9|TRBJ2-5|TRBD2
TGTGCCAGCAGCCCCGGAAGCGGGACTAGCGTTGAGACCCAGTACTTC
CASSPGSGTSVETQYF
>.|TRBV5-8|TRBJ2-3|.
TGTGCCAGCACTGAGGAGAGATATATTACGAGCACAGATACGCAGTATTTT
CASTEERYITSTDTQYF
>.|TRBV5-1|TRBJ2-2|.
TGCGCCAGCAAGAGCGGAACAGGGACAAACACCGGGGAGCTGTTTTTT
CASKSGTGTNTGELFF
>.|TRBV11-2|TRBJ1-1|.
TGTGCCAGCAGCCCGCGGGGGGCTAGAGGCACTGAAGCTTTCTTT
CASSPRGARGTEAFF
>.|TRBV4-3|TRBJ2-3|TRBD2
TGCGCCAGCAGTCGAAGCCCCGCGGGAGACACAGATACGCAGTATTTT
CASSRSPAGDTDTQYF
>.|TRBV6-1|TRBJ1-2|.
TGTGCCAGCAGTGAAGGGACAGCAACTAACTATGGCTACACCTTC
CASSEGTATNYGYTF
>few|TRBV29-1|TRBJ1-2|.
TGCAGCGTTGTCAGGTCTTCGGGCTACACCTTC
CSVVRSSGYTF
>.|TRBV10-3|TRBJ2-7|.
TGTGCCATCAGTGAAATACAGCAGTACGAGCAGTACTTC
CAISEIQQYEQYF
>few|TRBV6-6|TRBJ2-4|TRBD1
TGTGCCAGCAGGACCGACAGGGTAGTAGAAAACATTCAGTACTTC
CASRTDRVVENIQYF
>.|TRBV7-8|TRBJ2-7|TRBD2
TGTGCCAGCAGCTTCGGACTAGCGGAAACCTACGAGCAGTACTTC
CASSFGLAETYEQYF
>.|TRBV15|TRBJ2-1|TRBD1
TGTGCCACCAGCAGAGTCCGGGGACAGATCCTTACCAATGAGCAGTTCTTC
CATSRVRGQILTNEQFF